The 27 T cell receptor beta chains listed next were all sequenced from one sample in a study of blood T cell repertoires in COVID-19. This table comes from immunoSEQ multiplex PCR, and its TCRdb copy is limited to in-frame clones, with some not included. This table has around 100,000 clones, over 75% appearing once. The specimen sequenced was peripheral blood. The source is a human donor in a cohort sampled during active or convalescent COVID-19.

The V and J genes are TRBV12-3 or TRBV12-4 and TRBJ1-3, with D unclear. This CDR3 region has 12 residues. Deletions cut 8 bases from V and 8 bases from J, with 13 bases between. The CDR3 here is CASLIGADTIYF. CDR3 DNA sequence: TGTGCCAGCTTAATCGGTGCGGACACCATATATTTT.

The chain couples TRBV9 to TRBJ2-5; 7 bases line up with TRBD2. CDR3 length equals 14 residues. The germline V gene encodes CDR1 SGDLS and CDR2 YYNGEE. V trimming: 3 bases; J trimming: 2 bases; junction bases outside the gene matches: 4. CDR3 DNA sequence: TGTGCCAGCAGCGGGGACTACCCACAAGAGACCCAGTACTTC. Translation gives CASSGDYPQETQYF. Full variable domain (rest looked up from reference TRBV9 and TRBJ2-5): DSGVTQTPKHLITATGQRVTLRCSPRSGDLSVYWYQQSLDQGLQFLIQYYNGEERAKGNILERFSAQQFPDLHSELNLSSLELGDSALYFCASSGDYPQETQYFGPGTRLLVL.

This rearrangement joins TRBV9 to TRBJ1-6; 7 nucleotides match TRBD1. Germline loops: CDR1 SGDLS, CDR2 YYNGEE. The CDR3 spans 16 residues. V shed 0 bases, J shed 5 bases, and the junction held 5 bases outside the gene matches. The CDR3: CASSVGWGQNNSPLHF. The CDR3 DNA sequence: TGTGCCAGCAGCGTAGGTTGGGGACAGAATAATTCACCCCTCCACTTT.

The J gene is TRBJ2-2, the V gene TRBV7-6; D perhaps matches TRBD1 (6 bases). Trimming took off 2 bases at V and 4 bases at J, with 14 bases between the two ends. In germline, CDR1 is SGHVS, CDR2 FNYEAQ. This CDR3 is built from 16 residues. Written as DNA, the CDR3 is TGTGCCAGCAGCTTACTGGGGGCGACGGGCACCGGGGAGCTGTTTTTT. Amino acids: CASSLLGATGTGELFF.

The rearrangement joins TRBV3-1 (or the pseudogene TRBV3-2) to TRBJ2-3, with 10 bases that match TRBD2. J was trimmed by 2 bases and V by 4 bases; bases with no gene match: 6. Germline assignment: CDR1 LGHDT and CDR2 YNNKEL (reference sequence). The CDR3 totals 16 residues. For the CDR3, the DNA is TGTGCCAGCAGCCCGCTAGCGGGAGCCCTCACAGATACGCAGTATTTT. This codes for CASSPLAGALTDTQYF.

The genes are TRBV25-1 and TRBJ1-1; no reliable D call. There are 11 residues in the CDR3. In germline, CDR1 is MGHDK, CDR2 SYGVNS. The V end was cut by 7 bases, the J end by 0 bases, with 3 bases between. The CDR3 sequence is CASTVNTEAFF. Here the CDR3 DNA reads TGTGCCAGCACCGTGAACACTGAAGCTTTCTTT.

The chain carries TRBV27 and TRBJ1-4, with D tentatively TRBD1 (6 bases). The length of the CDR3 is 13 residues. The germline CDR1 and CDR2 sequences are MNHEY and SMNVEV (reference sequence). V was pared by 3 bases and J by 8 bases, with 10 bases between. The CDR3 sequence: CASSLTRGEKLFF. Here the CDR3 DNA reads TGTGCCAGCAGTTTGACCAGGGGAGAAAAACTGTTTTTT.

The chain recombines TRBV27 with TRBJ2-3; no reliable D call. The CDR3 totals 14 residues. Trimming pared 3 bases from V and 2 bases from J, leaving 9 bases between. CDR1 is MNHEY, CDR2 SMNVEV, per germline (reference sequence). The chain's CDR3 is CASSLSTVTDTQYF. DNA of the CDR3: TGTGCCAGCAGTTTGTCTACCGTCACAGATACGCAGTATTTT.

The V and J genes are TRBV19 and TRBJ2-3; D is perhaps TRBD1 (6 bases). The CDR3 runs 17 residues. V lost 8 bases and J 6 bases, leaving 27 bases between the germline ends. Germline lookup yields CDR1 LNHDA and CDR2 SQIVND (reference sequence). The CDR3 region is CASPPWDIEGSGDTQYF. As DNA, the CDR3 is TGTGCCAGTCCTCCCTGGGACATTGAGGGGTCGGGGGATACGCAGTATTTT.

The chain employs TRBV5-1 and TRBJ1-6; no definite D call. This CDR3 contains 15 residues. V gave up 0 bases and J gave up 10 bases, with 14 bases separating them. Germline-derived CDR1 and CDR2 are SGHRS and YFSETQ. The CDR3 bases are TGCGCCAGCAGCTTGGCCCCAGAGGTCGCCTCACCCCTCCACTTT. It yields the protein CASSLAPEVASPLHF.

The chain employs TRBV6-5 and TRBJ1-4; D not resolved. Looked up from germline, CDR1 is MNHEY and CDR2 is SVGAGI. The ends were cut back, 7 bases at V and 1 base at J, with 4 bases in the middle. The CDR3 is 12 residues long. The CDR3 DNA follows: TGTGCCAGCACAGTAACTAATGAAAAACTGTTTTTT. Amino acids: CASTVTNEKLFF.

The chain links TRBV2 to TRBJ1-5, with D tentatively TRBD1 (6 bases). Trimming removed 8 bases at V and 3 bases at J, with 8 bases between. The CDR3 spans 12 residues. CDR1 and CDR2 from the germline V gene are SNHLY and FYNNEI. CDR3 in amino acids: CASGTINQPQHF. The CDR3 DNA is TGTGCCAGCGGGACAATCAATCAGCCCCAGCATTTT.

The chain links TRBV9 to TRBJ1-1; D gene ambiguous. The CDR3 extends over 14 amino acids. V was cut by 0 bases and J by 4 bases, with 10 bases left in between. From germline, CDR1 is SGDLS and CDR2 YYNGEE. This chain's CDR3 is CASSVDPGTTEAFF. CDR3 nucleotides: TGTGCCAGCAGCGTAGACCCGGGTACCACTGAAGCTTTCTTT.

J is TRBJ1-6 and V is TRBV11-3, with D unresolved. The CDR3 contains 11 residues. Germline V gene data show CDR1 as SGHNT and CDR2 as YENEEA. V was pared by 5 bases and J by 12 bases, with 8 bases between. CDR3 region: CASSLSGPLHF. In DNA form, the CDR3 reads TGTGCCAGCAGCCTAAGTGGACCCCTCCACTTT.

The chain has TRBV30 and TRBJ2-1; 10 nucleotides match TRBD1. This CDR3 is 14 amino acids long. With 3 bases clipped from V and 4 bases from J, the junction kept 3 bases outside the gene matches. Germline-derived CDR1 and CDR2 are GTSNPN and SVGIG (reference sequence). The CDR3 DNA reads TGTGCCTGGAGGGACAGGGGGAAATACAATGAGCAGTTCTTC. It is translated as CAWRDRGKYNEQFF.

V and J are TRBV11-3 and TRBJ1-2, with 7 bases fitting TRBD1. This CDR3 has 13 residues. The ends lost 4 bases at V and 3 bases at J; junction bases unmatched: 2. CDR1 is SGHNT, CDR2 YENEEA, per germline. The CDR3, as DNA: TGTGCCAGCAGCTATGACAGGGACTATGGCTACACCTTC. It is translated as CASSYDRDYGYTF. Looking up the rest from reference TRBV11-3 and TRBJ1-2 gives the full variable domain: EAGVVQSPRYKIIEKKQPVAFWCNPISGHNTLYWYLQNLGQGPELLIRYENEEAVDDSQLPKDRFSAERLKGVDSTLKIQPAELGDSAVYLCASSYDRDYGYTFGSGTRLTVV.

The chain is built from TRBV28 and TRBJ2-4, with 8 bases lining up with TRBD2. CDR3 length: 14 residues. The V gene end was trimmed by 7 bases and the J gene end by 6 bases; junction bases not matched to a gene: 8. Germline V gives CDR1 MDHEN, CDR2 SYDVKM. The CDR3 spells CASNSGGRLNIQYF. In DNA, the CDR3 is TGTGCCAGCAACTCGGGGGGGCGGTTAAACATTCAGTACTTC.

This chain connects TRBV12-3 or TRBV12-4 to TRBJ1-4; D is possibly TRBD1 (6 bases). This CDR3 has 13 amino acids. Trimming shortened V by 6 bases and J by 6 bases, and 11 bases separated the two germline ends. The CDR3 region is CASRRDMYEKLFF. Written as DNA, the CDR3 is TGTGCCAGCAGACGGGACATGTATGAAAAACTGTTTTTT.

The J gene is TRBJ1-1, the V gene TRBV5-4; D possibly corresponds to TRBD1 (5 bases). The germline CDR1 and CDR2 sequences are SGHNT and YYREEE (reference sequence). The CDR3 length is 14 residues. V was pared by 7 bases and J by 1 base, with 14 bases between. CDR3 region: CASWGGDPNTEAFF. Here the CDR3 DNA reads TGTGCCAGCTGGGGGGGGGACCCGAACACTGAAGCTTTCTTT.

This clone was seen a few times. V and J are TRBV19 and TRBJ1-1; D not certain. Germline CDR1 LNHDA, CDR2 SQIVND (reference sequence). CDR3 length: 13 residues. V dropped 4 bases and J dropped 1 base, with 7 bases sitting between them. The CDR3: CASSRVPNTEAFF. CDR3 sequence (DNA): TGTGCCAGTAGTAGAGTACCGAACACTGAAGCTTTCTTT.

The V call is TRBV6-5, the J call TRBJ1-2; perhaps TRBD1 as D (5 bases). Germline CDR1 MNHEY, CDR2 SVGAGI. The V and J ends lost 7 bases and 8 bases respectively, with 14 bases between them. The length of the CDR3 is 12 residues. The CDR3: CASKHQKGGYTF. For the CDR3, the DNA is TGTGCCAGCAAACATCAGAAGGGGGGCTACACCTTC.

The V and J genes are TRBV21-1 and TRBJ1-5; the tabulated D call, TRBD1, remains unverified against the DNA. TRBV21-1 is labeled a pseudogene. CDR3 size: 14 residues. The DNA of the CDR3 is TGTGCCAGCAGCACACAGGGATCCAATCAGCCCCAGCATTTT. It encodes CASSTQGSNQPQHF.

The chain couples TRBV6-2 or TRBV6-3 to TRBJ1-6; D unresolved. V was trimmed by 2 bases and J by 13 bases, leaving 9 bases between them. The CDR3 consists of 12 residues. Germline CDR1 and CDR2: MNHEY and SVGEGT. CDR3 nucleotide sequence: TGTGCCAGCAGTTACGGAGTTACCCCCCTCCACTTT. It encodes CASSYGVTPLHF.

This chain connects TRBV6-5 to TRBJ1-1; 8 bases fit TRBD1. The CDR3 contains 16 residues. Germline V gene lookup returns CDR1 MNHEY and CDR2 SVGAGI. The V segment lost 0 bases and the J segment 4 bases; nucleotides outside the gene matches: 7. The chain's CDR3 is CASSYSRTGTFTEAFF. Written as DNA, the CDR3 is TGTGCCAGCAGTTACTCCCGGACAGGGACATTCACTGAAGCTTTCTTT.

The CDR3 reads CASSLAREDEQYF. The CDR3 coding sequence is TGTGCCAGCAGCCTAGCCAGGGAGGACGAGCAGTACTTC. The chain is built from TRBV7-3 and TRBJ2-7; D may be TRBD2 (6 bases). Per germline, CDR1 SGHTA and CDR2 FQGTGA. The CDR3 loop spans 13 amino acids. With 5 bases removed from V and 5 bases from J, the gap between germline ends came to 13 bases.

This clone was observed a few times. The J gene is TRBJ1-4, the V gene TRBV6-5, with D unresolved. CDR1 and CDR2 from the germline V gene are MNHEY and SVGAGI. Deletions cut 6 bases from V and 5 bases from J, with 10 bases between. The CDR3 length is 13 residues. The CDR3 DNA sequence: TGTGCCAGCAGATCACGCCTAAATGAAAAACTGTTTTTT. This encodes CASRSRLNEKLFF.

The chain uses TRBV7-9 and TRBJ1-4; the match to TRBD1 covers 8 bases. With 4 bases clipped from V and 3 bases from J, the junction kept 7 bases outside the gene matches. Looked up from germline, CDR1 is SEHNR and CDR2 is FQNEAQ (reference sequence). The CDR3 totals 16 residues. The CDR3 region is CASSSKETGANEKLFF. CDR3 coding DNA: TGTGCCAGCAGCTCGAAGGAGACAGGGGCTAATGAAAAACTGTTTTTT. Variable domain in full (rest from reference TRBV7-9 and TRBJ1-4): DTGVSQNPRHKITKRGQNVTFRCDPISEHNRLYWYRQTLGQGPEFLTYFQNEAQLEKSRLLSDRFSAERPKGSFSTLEIQRTEQGDSAMYLCASSSKETGANEKLFFGSGTQLSVL.